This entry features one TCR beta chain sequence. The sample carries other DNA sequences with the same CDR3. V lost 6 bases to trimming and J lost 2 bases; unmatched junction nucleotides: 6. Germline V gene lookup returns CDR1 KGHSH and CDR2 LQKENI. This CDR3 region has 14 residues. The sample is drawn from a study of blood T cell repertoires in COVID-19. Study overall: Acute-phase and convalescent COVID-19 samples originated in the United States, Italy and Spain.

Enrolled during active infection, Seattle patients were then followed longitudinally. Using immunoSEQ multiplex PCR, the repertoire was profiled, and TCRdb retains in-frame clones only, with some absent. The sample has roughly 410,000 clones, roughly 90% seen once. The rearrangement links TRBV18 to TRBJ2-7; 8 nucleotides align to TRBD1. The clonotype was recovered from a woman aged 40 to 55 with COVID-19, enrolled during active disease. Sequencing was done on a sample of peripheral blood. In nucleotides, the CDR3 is TGTGCCAGCTCGCCCGACAGGGGAACCTACGAGCAGTACTTC. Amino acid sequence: CASSPDRGTYEQYF.